This T cell receptor (beta chain) was obtained from a study of blood T cell repertoires in COVID-19. About the research overall: Material from acute and convalescent COVID-19 was sourced from the United States, Italy and Spain. PBMCs, B-cell-depleted T cells, or T cells were the source of the cDNA or gDNA that made up the material.

Source study methods: The assay estimated nucleated cells by amplifying reference gene primers. Only in-frame clones appear in the TCRdb table, and some are missing; sequencing was by immunoSEQ multiplex PCR. D and trimming were read from the DNA, whereas the V and J calls and clone size are those reported in that table. This sample has nearly 200,000 clones, with about 85% found just once. There are 13 residues in the CDR3. From germline, CDR1 is SNHLY and CDR2 FYNNEI. Trimming took 6 bases from V and 3 from J, leaving 8 bases between them. The source is a human donor in a cohort sampled during active COVID-19. V is TRBV2 and J is TRBJ2-2; D is possibly TRBD2 (5 bases). Sequenced sample: peripheral blood. CDR3 in DNA: TGTGCCAGCAGGAGCGGCGACACCGGGGAGCTGTTTTTT. This sequence encodes CASRSGDTGELFF.